A selection of T cell receptor beta chains follows, all from one sample in a study of TIL therapy for anti-PD-1-resistant metastatic lung cancer. The protocol was immunoSEQ multiplex PCR, while the TCRdb copy is restricted to in-frame clones and leaves out a portion. The table shows tens of thousands of clones, with 71% occurring only once. Source: tumor tissue, taken at baseline. These receptors all come from a person aged 25 to 80 with non-small cell lung cancer. CDR3s include the opening cysteine and the closing phenylalanine or tryptophan. A D gene is named only where the DNA matches it firmly. A row's size may be missing; if present it is once, few, many or a size class.

CDR3: CASSLISGTRGVNEQFF; DNA: TGTGCCAGCAGCTTGATTAGCGGGACTAGGGGGGTCAATGAGCAGTTCTTC; size: -; J: TRBJ2-1; V: TRBV13; D: TRBD2
CDR3: CAISEIGTGGTYEQYF; DNA: TGTGCCATCAGTGAAATAGGGACAGGGGGGACCTACGAGCAGTACTTC; size: -; J: TRBJ2-7; V: TRBV10-3; D: TRBD1
CDR3: CASSPPSWGEQFF; DNA: TGTGCCAGCAGCCCACCAAGCTGGGGCGAGCAGTTCTTC; size: -; J: TRBJ2-1; V: TRBV11-2; D: -
CDR3: CASSWGGESGEQFF; DNA: TGCGCCAGCAGTTGGGGAGGGGAGAGTGGTGAGCAGTTCTTC; size: -; J: TRBJ2-1; V: TRBV5-1; D: TRBD2
CDR3: CASSPLGGEADTQYF; DNA: TGTGCCAGCAGCCCCCTGGGCGGGGAGGCAGATACGCAGTATTTT; size: few; J: TRBJ2-3; V: TRBV5-4; D: -
CDR3: CASSESAGAGYEQYF; DNA: TGCGCCAGCAGTGAGTCGGCGGGAGCTGGATACGAGCAGTACTTC; size: few; J: TRBJ2-7; V: TRBV10-2; D: TRBD2
CDR3: CASSPRLAYTNEKLFF; DNA: TGTGCCAGCAGCCCGCGTTTGGCATATACTAATGAAAAACTGTTTTTT; size: -; J: TRBJ1-4; V: TRBV9; D: -
CDR3: CASSLKLRERVAHEQYF; DNA: TGTGCCAGCAGCTTAAAGTTGCGGGAGCGGGTGGCCCACGAGCAGTACTTC; size: -; J: TRBJ2-7; V: TRBV7-7; D: TRBD2
CDR3: CASSVGASGGAREQFF; DNA: TGTGCCAGCAGCGTAGGGGCTAGCGGGGGGGCGCGGGAGCAGTTCTTC; size: -; J: TRBJ2-1; V: TRBV9; D: TRBD2
CDR3: CASSQGSVEQYF; DNA: TGTGCCAGCAGTCAGGGTTCGGTCGAGCAGTACTTC; size: -; J: TRBJ2-7; V: TRBV6-5; D: -
CDR3: CASSSRGVVYEQYF; DNA: TGTGCCAGCAGTTCACGGGGTGTAGTCTACGAGCAGTACTTC; size: -; J: TRBJ2-7; V: TRBV7-2; D: -
CDR3: CSVEDHREVYGYTF; DNA: TGCAGCGTTGAAGATCACAGGGAGGTGTATGGCTACACCTTC; size: -; J: TRBJ1-2; V: TRBV29-1; D: -
CDR3: CASSPGAYGNTIYF; DNA: TGTGCCAGCAGTCCGGGAGCATATGGAAACACCATATATTTT; size: -; J: TRBJ1-3; V: TRBV6-5; D: -
CDR3: CASSLVGQGAQSGANVLTF; DNA: TGTGCCAGCAGCTTGGTGGGACAGGGGGCGCAATCTGGGGCCAACGTCCTGACTTTC; size: -; J: TRBJ2-6; V: TRBV5-6; D: TRBD1
CDR3: CAWSVSLAGGLETQYF; DNA: TGTGCCTGGAGTGTATCTCTAGCGGGGGGCTTAGAGACCCAGTACTTC; size: once; J: TRBJ2-5; V: TRBV30; D: TRBD2
CDR3: CASSLYSPSYEQYF; DNA: TGTGCCAGCAGCTTATACAGCCCATCCTACGAGCAGTACTTC; size: few; J: TRBJ2-7; V: TRBV7-2; D: -
CDR3: CASRPYGTANTEAFF; DNA: TGTGCCAGCAGGCCTTACGGGACGGCGAACACTGAAGCTTTCTTT; size: -; J: TRBJ1-1; V: TRBV25-1; D: -
CDR3: CASSFRGKNEKLFF; DNA: TGTGCCAGCAGCTTTCGGGGCAAGAATGAAAAACTGTTTTTT; size: -; J: TRBJ1-4; V: TRBV11-2; D: -
CDR3: CASSITGGNTGELFF; DNA: TGTGCCAGTAGTATCACCGGGGGCAACACCGGGGAGCTGTTTTTT; size: once; J: TRBJ2-2; V: TRBV19; D: -
CDR3: CASSSLAGGYNEQFF; DNA: TGTGCCAGTAGTTCGCTAGCGGGGGGCTACAATGAGCAGTTCTTC; size: -; J: TRBJ2-1; V: TRBV19; D: TRBD2
CDR3: CASSSHSAGSYNEQFF; DNA: TGTGCCAGCAGTTCTCATAGCGCGGGGTCCTACAATGAGCAGTTCTTC; size: -; J: TRBJ2-1; V: TRBV27; D: -
CDR3: CATSTARGDTGELFF; DNA: TGTGCCACCAGCACAGCCAGGGGGGACACCGGGGAGCTGTTTTTT; size: once; J: TRBJ2-2; V: TRBV15; D: -
CDR3: CASSSLPLLNSGNTIYF; DNA: TGTGCCAGCAGTTCCCTCCCTCTACTCAACTCTGGAAACACCATATATTTT; size: -; J: TRBJ1-3; V: TRBV27; D: -
CDR3: CASSVGGTASGTQYF; DNA: TGTGCCAGCAGCGTAGGGGGTACCGCGTCCGGGACCCAGTACTTC; size: -; J: TRBJ2-5; V: TRBV9; D: -
CDR3: CASSSSGTGNTEAFF; DNA: TGTGCCAGCAGTTCATCCGGGACAGGGAACACTGAAGCTTTCTTT; size: -; J: TRBJ1-1; V: TRBV27; D: TRBD1
CDR3: CASSAGTGAANSPLHF; DNA: TGTGCCAGCAGCGCCGGGACAGGGGCAGCTAATTCACCCCTCCACTTT; size: -; J: TRBJ1-6; V: TRBV9; D: TRBD1
CDR3: CASSYDLWGETQYF; DNA: TGTGCCAGCAGTTACGATTTATGGGGAGAGACCCAGTACTTC; size: -; J: TRBJ2-5; V: TRBV6-6; D: -
CDR3: CASRRDRWYEQYF; DNA: TGTGCCAGCAGGAGGGACAGGTGGTACGAGCAGTACTTC; size: -; J: TRBJ2-7; V: TRBV5-4; D: TRBD1
CDR3: CASQGGFNEQFF; DNA: TGCGCCAGCCAGGGGGGATTTAATGAGCAGTTCTTC; size: -; J: TRBJ2-1; V: TRBV5-1; D: -
CDR3: CASSLMGSNQPQHF; DNA: TGTGCCAGCAGTTTAATGGGGTCCAATCAGCCCCAGCATTTT; size: -; J: TRBJ1-5; V: TRBV28; D: -
CDR3: CASNLDYLGPNFSYNEQFF; DNA: TGTGCCAGCAACCTTGACTACTTAGGTCCCAATTTCTCCTACAATGAGCAGTTCTTC; size: -; J: TRBJ2-1; V: TRBV7-4; D: -
CDR3: CASSSTTSGANVLTF; DNA: TGCGCCAGCAGCTCGACCACCTCTGGGGCCAACGTCCTGACTTTC; size: -; J: TRBJ2-6; V: TRBV5-1; D: -
CDR3: CASSFGGARSSYNSPLHF; DNA: TGTGCCAGCAGCTTCGGGGGGGCTAGGAGCTCCTATAATTCACCCCTCCACTTT; size: -; J: TRBJ1-6; V: TRBV5-4; D: -
CDR3: CASSFIGDWDRESSPLHF; DNA: TGTGCCAGCAGTTTTATCGGGGATTGGGACAGGGAGAGTTCACCCCTCCACTTT; size: -; J: TRBJ1-6; V: TRBV28; D: TRBD1
CDR3: CASSSDDRAYEQYF; DNA: TGTGCCAGCAGCTCGGATGACAGGGCCTACGAGCAGTACTTC; size: -; J: TRBJ2-7; V: TRBV7-7; D: TRBD1
CDR3: CASSLGGGYGYTF; DNA: TGCGCCAGCAGCTTGGGTGGAGGCTATGGCTACACCTTC; size: -; J: TRBJ1-2; V: TRBV5-1; D: -
CDR3: CASSEMGAWSQGTEAFF; DNA: TGTGCCAGCAGTGAAATGGGGGCCTGGTCACAAGGCACTGAAGCTTTCTTT; size: -; J: TRBJ1-1; V: TRBV6-1; D: -
CDR3: CASSARDRGRDGYTF; DNA: TGCGCCAGCAGCGCCCGGGACAGGGGGCGGGATGGCTACACCTTC; size: -; J: TRBJ1-2; V: TRBV5-1; D: TRBD1
CDR3: CASSPTVPSGNTIYF; DNA: TGCGCCAGCAGCCCGACAGTACCCTCTGGAAACACCATATATTTT; size: once; J: TRBJ1-3; V: TRBV5-1; D: -
CDR3: CASSPDTGTDTQYF; DNA: TGTGCCAGCTCACCTGACACTGGCACAGATACGCAGTATTTT; size: -; J: TRBJ2-3; V: TRBV18; D: -
CDR3: CASSLTVHRESETQYF; DNA: TGTGCCAGCAGCCTGACGGTACACAGGGAGTCGGAGACCCAGTACTTC; size: -; J: TRBJ2-5; V: TRBV7-6; D: -
CDR3: CATSSLTNTGELFF; DNA: TGTGCCACTTCAAGCCTCACGAACACCGGGGAGCTGTTTTTT; size: -; J: TRBJ2-2; V: TRBV28; D: -
CDR3: CASSLTSGGETQYF; DNA: TGCGCCAGCAGCTTGACTAGCGGGGGGGAGACCCAGTACTTC; size: -; J: TRBJ2-5; V: TRBV5-1; D: TRBD2
CDR3: CASSDRGINEQFF; DNA: TGTGCCAGCAGTGACAGGGGGATAAATGAGCAGTTCTTC; size: -; J: TRBJ2-1; V: TRBV6-1; D: TRBD1
CDR3: CASSPQGAIYEQYF; DNA: TGCGCCAGCAGCCCCCAGGGGGCTATCTACGAGCAGTACTTC; size: -; J: TRBJ2-7; V: TRBV5-1; D: TRBD1
CDR3: CASSETGGPTDTQYF; DNA: TGTGCCAGCAGTGAAACGGGGGGGCCGACAGATACGCAGTATTTT; size: -; J: TRBJ2-3; V: TRBV2; D: TRBD2
CDR3: CASSSTGALYTF; DNA: TGCGCCAGCAGCTCGACAGGGGCCCTCTACACCTTC; size: -; J: TRBJ1-2; V: TRBV5-1; D: TRBD1
CDR3: CASSMPRGQPQHF; DNA: TGTGCCAGTAGTATGCCCCGGGGTCAGCCCCAGCATTTT; size: -; J: TRBJ1-5; V: TRBV19; D: -
CDR3: CASGQGASPYGYTF; DNA: TGTGCCAGCGGACAGGGGGCATCACCATATGGCTACACCTTC; size: -; J: TRBJ1-2; V: TRBV9; D: TRBD1
CDR3: CASSWASTGGITYNEQFF; DNA: TGCGCCAGCAGCTGGGCCTCGACAGGGGGAATTACCTACAATGAGCAGTTCTTC; size: -; J: TRBJ2-1; V: TRBV5-1; D: TRBD1
CDR3: CASSVTSGRVSDTQYF; DNA: TGTGCCAGCAGCGTGACTAGCGGGAGAGTTTCAGATACGCAGTATTTT; size: -; J: TRBJ2-3; V: TRBV7-8; D: TRBD2
CDR3: CASNPGTSGRQTQYF; DNA: TGTGCCAGCAACCCCGGGACTAGCGGGAGGCAGACCCAGTACTTC; size: -; J: TRBJ2-5; V: TRBV2; D: TRBD2
CDR3: CSVVNGGRTDTQYF; DNA: TGCAGCGTTGTTAACGGGGGCCGGACAGATACGCAGTATTTT; size: -; J: TRBJ2-3; V: TRBV29-1; D: -
CDR3: CSVEVQAKNIQYF; DNA: TGCAGCGTTGAGGTACAGGCCAAAAACATTCAGTACTTC; size: -; J: TRBJ2-4; V: TRBV29-1; D: -
CDR3: CASSSAGADQPQHF; DNA: TGTGCCAGCAGTTCGGCGGGAGCCGATCAGCCCCAGCATTTT; size: -; J: TRBJ1-5; V: TRBV6-6; D: -
CDR3: CASSLRTSGRRYQTQYF; DNA: TGTGCCAGCAGCCTCAGGACTAGCGGGAGGCGATACCAGACCCAGTACTTC; size: -; J: TRBJ2-5; V: TRBV28; D: TRBD2
CDR3: CASSAQGPAGNTIYF; DNA: TGTGCCAGCAGTGCTCAGGGGCCGGCTGGAAACACCATATATTTT; size: few; J: TRBJ1-3; V: TRBV2; D: -
CDR3: CASRAGGQTGELFF; DNA: TGTGCCAGCAGGGCGGGGGGGCAAACCGGGGAGCTGTTTTTT; size: -; J: TRBJ2-2; V: TRBV6-5; D: TRBD2
CDR3: CASSADRVVTEAFF; DNA: TGTGCCAGCAGTGCTGACAGGGTAGTCACTGAAGCTTTCTTT; size: -; J: TRBJ1-1; V: TRBV2; D: TRBD1